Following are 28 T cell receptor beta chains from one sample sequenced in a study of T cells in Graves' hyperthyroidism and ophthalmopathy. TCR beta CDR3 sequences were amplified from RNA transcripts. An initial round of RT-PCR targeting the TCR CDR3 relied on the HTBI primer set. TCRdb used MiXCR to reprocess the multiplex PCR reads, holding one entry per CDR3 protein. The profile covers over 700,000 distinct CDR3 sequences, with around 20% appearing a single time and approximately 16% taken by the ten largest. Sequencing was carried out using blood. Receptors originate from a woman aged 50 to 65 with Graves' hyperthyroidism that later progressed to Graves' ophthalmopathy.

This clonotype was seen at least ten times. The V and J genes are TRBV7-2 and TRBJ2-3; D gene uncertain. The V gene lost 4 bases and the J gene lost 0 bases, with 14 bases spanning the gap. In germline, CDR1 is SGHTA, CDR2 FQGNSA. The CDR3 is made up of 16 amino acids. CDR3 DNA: TGTGCCAGCAGCTGGGGTTTGCTGTCTAGCACAGATACGCAGTATTTT. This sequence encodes CASSWGLLSSTDTQYF.

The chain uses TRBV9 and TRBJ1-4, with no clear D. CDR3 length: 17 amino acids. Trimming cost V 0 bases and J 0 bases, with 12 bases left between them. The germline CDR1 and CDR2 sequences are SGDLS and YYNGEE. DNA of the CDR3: TGTGCCAGCAGCGTAGGCGTTCGGGGAACAACTAATGAAAAACTGTTTTTT. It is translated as CASSVGVRGTTNEKLFF.

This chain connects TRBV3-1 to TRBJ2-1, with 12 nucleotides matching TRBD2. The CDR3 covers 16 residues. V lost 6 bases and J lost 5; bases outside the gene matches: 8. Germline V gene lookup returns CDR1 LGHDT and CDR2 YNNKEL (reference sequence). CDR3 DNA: TGTGCCAGCAGTCGGAGACTAGCGGGGGCCAACAATGAGCAGTTCTTC. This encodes CASSRRLAGANNEQFF.

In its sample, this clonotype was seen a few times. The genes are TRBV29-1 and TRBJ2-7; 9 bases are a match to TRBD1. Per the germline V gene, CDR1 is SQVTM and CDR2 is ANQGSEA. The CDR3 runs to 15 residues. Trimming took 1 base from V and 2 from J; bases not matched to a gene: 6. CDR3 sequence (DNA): TGCAGCGTTGAAGGGGACAGGGAGAGCACCTACGAGCAGTACTTC. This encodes CSVEGDRESTYEQYF.

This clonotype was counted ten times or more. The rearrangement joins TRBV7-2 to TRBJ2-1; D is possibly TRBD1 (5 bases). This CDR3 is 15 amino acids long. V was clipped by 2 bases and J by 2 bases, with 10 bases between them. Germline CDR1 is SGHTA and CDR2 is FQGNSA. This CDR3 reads CASSLSKGPYNEQFF. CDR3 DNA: TGTGCCAGCAGCTTAAGCAAGGGGCCCTACAATGAGCAGTTCTTC. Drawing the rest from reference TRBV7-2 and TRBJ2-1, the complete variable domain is GAGVSQSPSNKVTEKGKDVELRCDPISGHTALYWYRQSLGQGLEFLIYFQGNSAPDKSGLPSDRFSAERTGGSVSTLTIQRTQQEDSAVYLCASSLSKGPYNEQFFGPGTRLTVL.

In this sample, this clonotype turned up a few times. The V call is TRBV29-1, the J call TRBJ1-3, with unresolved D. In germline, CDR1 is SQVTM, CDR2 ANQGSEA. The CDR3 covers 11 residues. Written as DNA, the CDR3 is TGCACCGGCATCGAGGGAAACACCATATATTTT. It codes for CTGIEGNTIYF.

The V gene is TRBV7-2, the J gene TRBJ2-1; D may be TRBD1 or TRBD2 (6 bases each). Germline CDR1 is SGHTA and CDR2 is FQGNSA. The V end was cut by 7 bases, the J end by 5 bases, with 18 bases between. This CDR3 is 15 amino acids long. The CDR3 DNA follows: TGTGCCAGCAACCGGCAGGGGACTGGTAACAATGAGCAGTTCTTC. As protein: CASNRQGTGNNEQFF. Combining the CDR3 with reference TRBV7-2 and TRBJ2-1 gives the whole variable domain GAGVSQSPSNKVTEKGKDVELRCDPISGHTALYWYRQSLGQGLEFLIYFQGNSAPDKSGLPSDRFSAERTGGSVSTLTIQRTQQEDSAVYLCASNRQGTGNNEQFFGPGTRLTVL.

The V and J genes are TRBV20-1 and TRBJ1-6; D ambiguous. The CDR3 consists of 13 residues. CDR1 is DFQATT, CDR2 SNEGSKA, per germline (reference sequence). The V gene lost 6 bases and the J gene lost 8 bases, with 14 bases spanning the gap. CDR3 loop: CSALTYSDSPLHF. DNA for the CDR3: TGCAGTGCCTTGACATATTCCGATTCACCCCTCCACTTT.

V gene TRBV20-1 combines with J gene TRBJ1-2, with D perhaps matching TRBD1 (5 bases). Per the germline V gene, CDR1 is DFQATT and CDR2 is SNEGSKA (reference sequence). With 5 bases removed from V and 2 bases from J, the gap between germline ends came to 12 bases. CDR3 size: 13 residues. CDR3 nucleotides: TGCAGTGCTGCGATGACAGCAAACTATGGCTACACCTTC. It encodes CSAAMTANYGYTF.

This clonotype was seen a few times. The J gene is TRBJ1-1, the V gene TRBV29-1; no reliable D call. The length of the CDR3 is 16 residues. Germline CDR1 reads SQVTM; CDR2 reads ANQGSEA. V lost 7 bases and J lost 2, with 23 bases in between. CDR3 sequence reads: CSARSGRAITNTEAFF. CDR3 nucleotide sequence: TGCAGCGCCCGATCAGGCAGAGCAATAACAAACACTGAAGCTTTCTTT. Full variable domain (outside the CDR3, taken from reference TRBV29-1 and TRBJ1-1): SAVISQKPSRDICQRGTSLTIQCQVDSQVTMMFWYRQQPGQSLTLIATANQGSEATYESGFVIDKFPISRPNLTFSTLTVSNMSPEDSSIYLCSARSGRAITNTEAFFGQGTRLTVV.

The CDR3 sequence: CASAQGYSYNEQFF. CDR3 nucleotides: TGTGCCAGCGCACAGGGCTACTCCTACAATGAGCAGTTCTTC. The chain uses TRBV19 and TRBJ2-1, with a weak D call TRBD1 (6 bases). The CDR3 has 14 amino acids. The germline V and J ends were trimmed by 9 bases and 0 bases, with 12 bases remaining between them. The germline V gene has CDR1 LNHDA and CDR2 SQIVND (reference sequence).

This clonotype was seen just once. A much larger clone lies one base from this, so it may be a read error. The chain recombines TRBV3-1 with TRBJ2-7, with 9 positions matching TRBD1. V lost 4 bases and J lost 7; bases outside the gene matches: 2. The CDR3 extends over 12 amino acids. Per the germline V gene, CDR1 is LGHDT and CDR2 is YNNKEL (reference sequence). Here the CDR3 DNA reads TGTGCCAGCAGCCGACAGGGGGGGGAGCAGTACTTC. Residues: CASSRQGGEQYF.

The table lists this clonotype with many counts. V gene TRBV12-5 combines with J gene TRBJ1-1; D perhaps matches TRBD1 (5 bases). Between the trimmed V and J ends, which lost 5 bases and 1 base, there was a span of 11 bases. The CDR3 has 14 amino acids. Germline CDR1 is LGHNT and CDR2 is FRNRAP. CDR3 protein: CASGRGSGNTEAFF. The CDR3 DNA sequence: TGTGCTAGTGGTAGGGGCTCAGGGAACACTGAAGCTTTCTTT.

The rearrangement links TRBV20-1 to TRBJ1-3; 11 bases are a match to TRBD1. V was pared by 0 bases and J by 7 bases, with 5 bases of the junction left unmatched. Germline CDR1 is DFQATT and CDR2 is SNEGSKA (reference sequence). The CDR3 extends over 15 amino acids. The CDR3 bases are TGCAGTGCTAGAGATCCGGACAGGGGGCTTAACACCATATATTTT. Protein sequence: CSARDPDRGLNTIYF.

CDR3 sequence reads: CATASTGSYNEQFF. The CDR3 coding sequence is TGTGCCACGGCATCGACAGGTTCCTACAATGAGCAGTTCTTC. The V gene is TRBV6-2 or TRBV6-3, the J gene TRBJ2-1; possibly TRBD1 for D (6 bases). The germline V gene encodes CDR1 MNHEY and CDR2 SVGEGT. CDR3 size: 14 residues. The V and J ends lost 10 bases and 1 base respectively, with 14 bases between them.

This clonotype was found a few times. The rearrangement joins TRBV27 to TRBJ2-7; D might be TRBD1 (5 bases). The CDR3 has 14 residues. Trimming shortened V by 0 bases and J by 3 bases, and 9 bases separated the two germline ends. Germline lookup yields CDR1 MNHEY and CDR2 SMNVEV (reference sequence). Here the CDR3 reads CASSLSRAHYEQYF. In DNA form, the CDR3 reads TGTGCCAGCAGTTTATCCAGGGCACACTACGAGCAGTACTTC.

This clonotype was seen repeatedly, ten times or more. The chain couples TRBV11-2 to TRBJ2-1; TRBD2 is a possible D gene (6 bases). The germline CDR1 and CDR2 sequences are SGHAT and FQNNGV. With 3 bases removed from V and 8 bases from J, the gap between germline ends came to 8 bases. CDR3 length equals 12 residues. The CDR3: CASSFGGDEQFF. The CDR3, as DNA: TGTGCCAGCAGCTTTGGAGGGGATGAGCAGTTCTTC.

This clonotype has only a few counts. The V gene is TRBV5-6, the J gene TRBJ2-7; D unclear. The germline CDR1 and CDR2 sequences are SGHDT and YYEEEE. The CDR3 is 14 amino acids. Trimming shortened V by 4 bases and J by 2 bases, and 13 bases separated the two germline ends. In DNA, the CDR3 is TGTGCCAGCAGCCCCACGACCGGGCCCTACGAGCAGTACTTC. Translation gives CASSPTTGPYEQYF.

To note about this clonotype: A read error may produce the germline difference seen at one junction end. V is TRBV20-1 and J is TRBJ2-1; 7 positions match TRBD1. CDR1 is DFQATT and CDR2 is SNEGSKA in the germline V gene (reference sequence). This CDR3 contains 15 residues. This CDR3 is CSARDREWPYNEQFF. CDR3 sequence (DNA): TGCAGTGCAAGAGACAGGGAGTGGCCCTACAATGAGCAGTTCTTC.

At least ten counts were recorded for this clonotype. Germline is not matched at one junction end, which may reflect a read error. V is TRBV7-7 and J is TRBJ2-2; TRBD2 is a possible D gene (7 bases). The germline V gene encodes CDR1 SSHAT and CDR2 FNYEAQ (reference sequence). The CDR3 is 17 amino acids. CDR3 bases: TGTGCTAGCAGCTTAACGATCCGGGGGGCAGACACCGGGGAGCTGTTTTTT. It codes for CASSLTIRGADTGELFF.

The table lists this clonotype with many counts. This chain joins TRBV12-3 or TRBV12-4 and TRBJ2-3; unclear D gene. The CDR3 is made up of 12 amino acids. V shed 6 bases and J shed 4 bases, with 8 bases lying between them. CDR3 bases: TGTGCCAGCAGGTTGACCGCAGATACGCAGTATTTT. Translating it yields CASRLTADTQYF.

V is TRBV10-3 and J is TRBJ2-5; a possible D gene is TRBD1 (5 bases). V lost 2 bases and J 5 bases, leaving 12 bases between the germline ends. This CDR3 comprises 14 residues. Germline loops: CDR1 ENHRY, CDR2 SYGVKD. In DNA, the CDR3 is TGTGCCATCAGTGAGGTACAGGACGTTGAGACCCAGTACTTC. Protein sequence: CAISEVQDVETQYF.

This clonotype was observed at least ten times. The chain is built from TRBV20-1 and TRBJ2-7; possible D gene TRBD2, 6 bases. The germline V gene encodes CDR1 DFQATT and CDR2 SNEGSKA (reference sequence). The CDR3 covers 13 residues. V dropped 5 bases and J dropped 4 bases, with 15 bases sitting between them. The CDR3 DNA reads TGCAGTGCTGCGGGACTCGGGGGATACGAGCAGTACTTC. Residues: CSAAGLGGYEQYF.

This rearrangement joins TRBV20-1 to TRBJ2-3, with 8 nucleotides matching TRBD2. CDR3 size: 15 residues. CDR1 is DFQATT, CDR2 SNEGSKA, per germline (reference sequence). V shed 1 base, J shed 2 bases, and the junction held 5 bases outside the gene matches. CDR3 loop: CSARGAGGLTDTQYF. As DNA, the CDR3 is TGCAGTGCTAGAGGGGCGGGGGGCCTCACAGATACGCAGTATTTT.

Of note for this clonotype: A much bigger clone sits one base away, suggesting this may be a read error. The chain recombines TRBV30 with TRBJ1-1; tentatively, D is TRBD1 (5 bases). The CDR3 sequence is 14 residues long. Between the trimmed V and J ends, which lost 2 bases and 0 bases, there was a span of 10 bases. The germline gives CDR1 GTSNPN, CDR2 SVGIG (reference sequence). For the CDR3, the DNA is TGTGCCTGGAGTTACCTGGGGGTGAACACTGAAGCTTTCTTT. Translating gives CAWSYLGVNTEAFF.

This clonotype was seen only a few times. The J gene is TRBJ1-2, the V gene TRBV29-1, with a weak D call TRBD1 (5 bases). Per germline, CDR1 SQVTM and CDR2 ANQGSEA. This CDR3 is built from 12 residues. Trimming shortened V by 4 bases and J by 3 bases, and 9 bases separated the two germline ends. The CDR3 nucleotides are TGCAGCGTTGCAGAAGGGGACTATGGCTACACCTTC. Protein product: CSVAEGDYGYTF.

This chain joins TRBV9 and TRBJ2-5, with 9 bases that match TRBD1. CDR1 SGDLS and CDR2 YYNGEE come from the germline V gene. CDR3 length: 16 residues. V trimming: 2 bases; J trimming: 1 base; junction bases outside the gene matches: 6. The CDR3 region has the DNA TGTGCCAGCAGCGTCGGGACAGGGAGCACCCAAGAGACCCAGTACTTC. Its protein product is CASSVGTGSTQETQYF. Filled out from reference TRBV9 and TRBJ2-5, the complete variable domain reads DSGVTQTPKHLITATGQRVTLRCSPRSGDLSVYWYQQSLDQGLQFLIQYYNGEERAKGNILERFSAQQFPDLHSELNLSSLELGDSALYFCASSVGTGSTQETQYFGPGTRLLVL.

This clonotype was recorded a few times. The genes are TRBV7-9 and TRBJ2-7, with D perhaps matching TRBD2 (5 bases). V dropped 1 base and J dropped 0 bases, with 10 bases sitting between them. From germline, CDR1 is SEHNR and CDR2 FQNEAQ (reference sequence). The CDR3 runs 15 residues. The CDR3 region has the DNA TGTGCCAGCAGCTTAGTTAGGACTGCCTCCTACGAGCAGTACTTC. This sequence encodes CASSLVRTASYEQYF. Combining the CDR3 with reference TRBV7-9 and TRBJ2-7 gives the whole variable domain DTGVSQNPRHKITKRGQNVTFRCDPISEHNRLYWYRQTLGQGPEFLTYFQNEAQLEKSRLLSDRFSAERPKGSFSTLEIQRTEQGDSAMYLCASSLVRTASYEQYFGPGTRLTVT.